The clone carrying this T cell receptor beta chain was seen once. The antigen is unknown. Evenly divided among several immunoSEQ plates was the genomic DNA of each subset. Methods used by the authors: ImmunoSEQ gave junction-only sequences without quality scores, so filtering differed. Here immunoSEQ multiplex PCR was the method, and the copy in TCRdb shows in-frame clones only, minus some. The DNA gave D and trimming, while V, J and clone size come from that table. The sample comprises some 660,000 clones, less than 80% of which are singletons, and around 1.8% rests with the top ten. The trim removed 2 bases at V and 5 bases at J, leaving 21 bases unmatched. The germline V gene encodes CDR1 MNHEY and CDR2 SMNVEV (reference sequence). The CDR3 runs 19 residues. These data come from a study of shared clonotypes between healthy human individuals. Overall study results and limits: Represented genetic and exposure-history diversity was restricted by having few donors.

The genes are TRBV27 and TRBJ2-7; 7 nucleotides match TRBD1. Material: memory CD4+ T cells sorted from blood. Subset given: CD45RA-negative fraction. This receptor was taken from a woman between 25 and 40 years old in good health. CDR3 DNA: TGTGCCAGCAGTTTAAGTGGGGTACGTAGGGGGCGCCTTTCGAACGAGCAGTACTTC. Translation gives CASSLSGVRRGRLSNEQYF.